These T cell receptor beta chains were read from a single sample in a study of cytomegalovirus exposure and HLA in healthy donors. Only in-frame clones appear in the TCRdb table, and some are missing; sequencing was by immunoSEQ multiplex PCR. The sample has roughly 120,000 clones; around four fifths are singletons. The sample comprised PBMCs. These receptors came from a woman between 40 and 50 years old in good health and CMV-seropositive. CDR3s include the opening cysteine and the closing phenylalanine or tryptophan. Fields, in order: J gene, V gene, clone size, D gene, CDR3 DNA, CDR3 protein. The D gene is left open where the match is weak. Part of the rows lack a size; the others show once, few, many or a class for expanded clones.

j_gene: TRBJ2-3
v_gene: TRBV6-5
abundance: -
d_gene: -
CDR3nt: TGTGCCAGCAGTTTTAGTGATAACACAGATACGCAGTATTTT
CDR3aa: CASSFSDNTDTQYF

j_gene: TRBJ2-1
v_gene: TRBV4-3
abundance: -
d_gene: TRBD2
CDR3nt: TGCGCCAGCAGCCAAGATTGGACTAGCGGGAGTGGCTCCTACAATGAGCAGTTCTTC
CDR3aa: CASSQDWTSGSGSYNEQFF

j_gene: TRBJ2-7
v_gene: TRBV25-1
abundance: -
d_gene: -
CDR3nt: TGTGCCAGCAATAGACAGGTTTCCTACGAGCAGTACTTC
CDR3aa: CASNRQVSYEQYF

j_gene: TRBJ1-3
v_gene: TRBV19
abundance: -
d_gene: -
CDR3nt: TGTGCCAGTTCGAGTGGAAACACCATATATTTT
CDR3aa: CASSSGNTIYF

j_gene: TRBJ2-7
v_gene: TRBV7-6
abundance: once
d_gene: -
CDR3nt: TGTGCCAGCAGCTCCCCTAGGATTGCTCCCGAGCAGTACTTC
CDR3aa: CASSSPRIAPEQYF

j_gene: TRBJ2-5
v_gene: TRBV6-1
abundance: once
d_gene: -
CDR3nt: TGTGCCAGCAGGACCTCGCCAGCAGGGGAGACCCAGTACTTC
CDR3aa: CASRTSPAGETQYF

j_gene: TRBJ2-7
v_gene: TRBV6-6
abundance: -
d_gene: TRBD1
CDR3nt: TGTGCCAGCAGTTACGTAGGGGGCTCCAGGAGGTACGAGCAGTACTTC
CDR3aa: CASSYVGGSRRYEQYF

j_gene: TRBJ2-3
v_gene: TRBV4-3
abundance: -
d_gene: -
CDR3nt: TGCGCCAGCAGCCAAGCGCTAGCTAGGAGCACAGATACGCAGTATTTT
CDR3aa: CASSQALARSTDTQYF

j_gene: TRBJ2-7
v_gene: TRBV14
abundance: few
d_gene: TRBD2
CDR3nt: TGTGCCAGCAGCCAAGATCTCTCAGGGGCCCTAGCGGGAGAACTGGGAGAGCAGTACTTC
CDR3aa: CASSQDLSGALAGELGEQYF

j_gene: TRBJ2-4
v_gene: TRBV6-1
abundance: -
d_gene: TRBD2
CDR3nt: TGTGCCAGCAGTGAAAGGTCCAGCGGGGGGGACCTAGCCAAAAACATTCAGTACTTC
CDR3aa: CASSERSSGGDLAKNIQYF

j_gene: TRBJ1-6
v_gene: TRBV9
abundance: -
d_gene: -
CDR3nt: TGTGCCAGCAGCGGAAACACAGGTTCCAGCTATAATTCACCCCTCCACTTT
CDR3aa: CASSGNTGSSYNSPLHF

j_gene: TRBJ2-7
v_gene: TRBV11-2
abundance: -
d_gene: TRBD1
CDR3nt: TGTGCCAGCAGCTTTGCGAAGGACAGGGCCTTCTCCTACGAGCAGTACTTC
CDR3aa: CASSFAKDRAFSYEQYF

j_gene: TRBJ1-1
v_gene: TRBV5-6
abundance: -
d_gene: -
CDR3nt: TGTGCCAGCAGCTGGGTCGACAGGAACACTGAAGCTTTCTTT
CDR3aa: CASSWVDRNTEAFF

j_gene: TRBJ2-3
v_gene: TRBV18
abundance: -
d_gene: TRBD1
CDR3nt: TGTGCCAGCTCACTACAGGGGACAGATACGCAGTATTTT
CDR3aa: CASSLQGTDTQYF

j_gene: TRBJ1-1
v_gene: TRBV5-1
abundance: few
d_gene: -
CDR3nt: TGCGCCAGCAGCTTCGGGTCCGGGTCCCCTCGAACGGGCACTGAAGCTTTCTTT
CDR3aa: CASSFGSGSPRTGTEAFF

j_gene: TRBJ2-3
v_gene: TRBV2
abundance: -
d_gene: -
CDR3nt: TGTGCCAGCAGGAGAGCACTAAGTACAGATACGCAGTATTTT
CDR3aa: CASRRALSTDTQYF

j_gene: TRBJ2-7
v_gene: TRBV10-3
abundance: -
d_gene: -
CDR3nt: TGTGCCATCAGTGATAAGGCAGGCTCGCCCGAGCAGTACTTC
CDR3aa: CAISDKAGSPEQYF

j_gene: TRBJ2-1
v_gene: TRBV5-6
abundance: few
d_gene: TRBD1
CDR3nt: TGTGCCAGCAGGGAGACAGGGAGTTTATCCTACAATGAGCAGTTCTTC
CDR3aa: CASRETGSLSYNEQFF

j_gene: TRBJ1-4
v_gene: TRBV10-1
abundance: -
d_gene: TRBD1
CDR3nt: TGCGCCAGCAGCGCGGAGGACAGGGCGAGTGAAAAACTGTTTTTT
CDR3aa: CASSAEDRASEKLFF

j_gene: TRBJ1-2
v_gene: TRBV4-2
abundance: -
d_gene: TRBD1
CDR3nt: TGTGCCAGCAGCCAGTCCGGGACAGTTAACTATGGCTACACCTTC
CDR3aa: CASSQSGTVNYGYTF

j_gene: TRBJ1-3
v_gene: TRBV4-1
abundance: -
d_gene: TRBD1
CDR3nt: TGCGCCAGCAGCCAACGGACAGGGCTAGGAAACACCATATATTTT
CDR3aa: CASSQRTGLGNTIYF

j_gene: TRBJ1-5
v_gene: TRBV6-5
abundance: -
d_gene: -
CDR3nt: TGTGCCAGCAGTTACCCTCACAGGGATCAGCCCCAGCATTTT
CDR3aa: CASSYPHRDQPQHF

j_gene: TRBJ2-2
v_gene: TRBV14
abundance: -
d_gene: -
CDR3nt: TGTGCCAGCAGCCAAGAATATGGGGGCATCACCGGGGAGCTGTTTTTT
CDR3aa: CASSQEYGGITGELFF

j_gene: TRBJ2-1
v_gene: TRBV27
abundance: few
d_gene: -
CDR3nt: TGTGCCAGCAATACCGGACTATCTAAGCAGTTCTTC
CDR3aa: CASNTGLSKQFF

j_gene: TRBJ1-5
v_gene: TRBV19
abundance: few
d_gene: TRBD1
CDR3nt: TGTGCCAGTAGTACAGGGGGAGATGGTCAGCCCCAGCATTTT
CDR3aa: CASSTGGDGQPQHF

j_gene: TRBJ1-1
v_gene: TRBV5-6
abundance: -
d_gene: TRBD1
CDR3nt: TGTGCCAGCAGCCTGGGCGGATTGACAGGGCCGGGGACTGAAGCTTTCTTT
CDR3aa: CASSLGGLTGPGTEAFF

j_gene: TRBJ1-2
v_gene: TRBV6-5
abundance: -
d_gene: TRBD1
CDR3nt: TGTGCCAGCAGTTTCGCCGGGACAGGCTATGGCTACACCTTC
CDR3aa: CASSFAGTGYGYTF

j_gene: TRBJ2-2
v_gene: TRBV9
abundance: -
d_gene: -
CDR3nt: TGTGCCAGCAGCGTCCGGGGGACCCCAGATGACACCGGGGAGCTGTTTTTT
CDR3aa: CASSVRGTPDDTGELFF

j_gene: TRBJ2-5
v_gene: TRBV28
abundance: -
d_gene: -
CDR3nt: TGTGCCAGCAGTTTAAGCGAAAAAAGGTACTTC
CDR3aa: CASSLSEKRYF

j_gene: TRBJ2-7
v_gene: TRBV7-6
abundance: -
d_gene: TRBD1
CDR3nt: TGTGCCAGCAGCCGACAGGGCGGCCGCGAGGACGAGCAGTACTTC
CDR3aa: CASSRQGGREDEQYF

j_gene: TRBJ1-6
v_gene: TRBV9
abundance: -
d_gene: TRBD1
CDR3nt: TGTGCCAGCAGCGTCGACAGGGTTTCACCCCTCCACTTT
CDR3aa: CASSVDRVSPLHF

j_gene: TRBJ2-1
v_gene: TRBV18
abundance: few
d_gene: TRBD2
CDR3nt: TGTGCCAGCTCACCCGGGACTAGCGGATACAATGAGCAGTTCTTC
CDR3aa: CASSPGTSGYNEQFF

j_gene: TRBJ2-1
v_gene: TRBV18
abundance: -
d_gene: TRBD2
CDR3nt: TGTGCCAGCTCACCGGTAGCGATACTAGCGGGAGGCCACAATGAGCAGTTCTTC
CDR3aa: CASSPVAILAGGHNEQFF

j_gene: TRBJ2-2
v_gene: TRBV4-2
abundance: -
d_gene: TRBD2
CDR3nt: TGTGCCAGCAGCCAAGTGCGTAGCGGGAGTACCGGGGAGCTGTTTTTT
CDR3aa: CASSQVRSGSTGELFF

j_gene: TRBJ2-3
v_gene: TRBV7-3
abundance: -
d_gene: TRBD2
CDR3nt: TGTGCCAGCAGCTTAAGGACTAGCGGGAGAAGCACAGATACGCAGTATTTT
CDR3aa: CASSLRTSGRSTDTQYF

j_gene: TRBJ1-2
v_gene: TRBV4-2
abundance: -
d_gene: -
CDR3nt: TGTGCCAGCAGCCAAGATTGGGACCGGGGGGACTATGGCTACACCTTC
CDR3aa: CASSQDWDRGDYGYTF

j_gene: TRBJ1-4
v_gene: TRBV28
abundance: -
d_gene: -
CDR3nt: TGTGCCAGCAGTCCGAGCGTCCCGGATGAAAAACTGTTTTTT
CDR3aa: CASSPSVPDEKLFF

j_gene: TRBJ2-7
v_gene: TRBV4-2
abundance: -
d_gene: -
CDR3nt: TGTGCCAGCTCGTCCCGAGGGAGTTACTACGAGCAGTACTTC
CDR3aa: CASSSRGSYYEQYF

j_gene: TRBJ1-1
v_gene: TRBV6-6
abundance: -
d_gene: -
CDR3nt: TGTGCCAGCAGTTACCAGACGCGGAGCTCTCCGGCTTTCTTT
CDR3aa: CASSYQTRSSPAFF

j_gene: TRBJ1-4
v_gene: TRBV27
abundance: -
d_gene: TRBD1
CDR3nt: TGTGCCAGCAGGGGTACCGGGACAGGGGATGAAAAACTGTTTTTT
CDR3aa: CASRGTGTGDEKLFF

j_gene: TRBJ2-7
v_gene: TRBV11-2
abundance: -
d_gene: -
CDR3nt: TGTGCCAGCAGCTTAGAGTTCCAGTACGAGCAGTACTTC
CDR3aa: CASSLEFQYEQYF

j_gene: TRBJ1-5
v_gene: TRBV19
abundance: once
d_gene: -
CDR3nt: TGTGCCAGTAAGGACAGAAGAAATAGCAATCAGCCCCAGCATTTT
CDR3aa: CASKDRRNSNQPQHF

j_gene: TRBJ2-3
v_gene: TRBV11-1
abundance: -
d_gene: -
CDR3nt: TGTGCCAGCAGCTTAATGTCTAGCCGGAGCACAGATACGCAGTATTTT
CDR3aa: CASSLMSSRSTDTQYF

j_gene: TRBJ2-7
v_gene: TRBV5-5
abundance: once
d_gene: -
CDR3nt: TGTGCCAGCAGCGAGACAGTAATCGAGCAGTACTTC
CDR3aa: CASSETVIEQYF

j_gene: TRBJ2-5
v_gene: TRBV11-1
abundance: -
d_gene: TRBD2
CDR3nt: TGTGCCAGCAGCTTACCAGCGGGAGGGGGAGAGACCCAGTACTTC
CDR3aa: CASSLPAGGGETQYF

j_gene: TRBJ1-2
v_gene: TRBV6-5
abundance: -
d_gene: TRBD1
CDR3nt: TGTGCCAGCAGCCCTGACAGGGACTATGGCTACACCTTC
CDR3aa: CASSPDRDYGYTF